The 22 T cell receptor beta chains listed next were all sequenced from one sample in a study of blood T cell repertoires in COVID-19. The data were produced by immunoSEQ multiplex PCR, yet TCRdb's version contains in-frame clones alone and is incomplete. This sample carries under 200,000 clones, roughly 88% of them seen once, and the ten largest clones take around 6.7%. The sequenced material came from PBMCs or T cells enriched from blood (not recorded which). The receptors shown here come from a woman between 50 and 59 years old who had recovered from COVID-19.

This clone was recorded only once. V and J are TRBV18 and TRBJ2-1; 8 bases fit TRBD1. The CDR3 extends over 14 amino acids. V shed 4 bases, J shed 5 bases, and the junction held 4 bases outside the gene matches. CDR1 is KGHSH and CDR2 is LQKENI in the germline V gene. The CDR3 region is CASSHRGINNEQFF. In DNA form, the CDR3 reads TGTGCCAGCTCACACAGGGGGATCAACAATGAGCAGTTCTTC.

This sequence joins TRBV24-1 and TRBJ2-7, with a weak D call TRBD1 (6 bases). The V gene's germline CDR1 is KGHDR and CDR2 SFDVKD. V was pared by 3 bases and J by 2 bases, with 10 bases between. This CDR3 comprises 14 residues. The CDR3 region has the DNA TGTGCCACCAGTGATGGGACACCGCCCTACGAGCAGTACTTC. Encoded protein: CATSDGTPPYEQYF.

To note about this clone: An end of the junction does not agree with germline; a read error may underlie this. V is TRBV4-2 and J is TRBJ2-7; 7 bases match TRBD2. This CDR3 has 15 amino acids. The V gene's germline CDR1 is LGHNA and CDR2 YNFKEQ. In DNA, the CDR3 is TGTGCCAGCAGCCAAGAAAGGGGTGGGCCCTTCAGCGGGAACTTC. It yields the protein CASSQERGGPFSGNF.

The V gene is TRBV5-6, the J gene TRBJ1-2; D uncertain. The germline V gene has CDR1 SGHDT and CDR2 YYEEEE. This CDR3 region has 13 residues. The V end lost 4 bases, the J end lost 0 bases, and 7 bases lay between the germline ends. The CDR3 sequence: CASSHYTNYGYTF. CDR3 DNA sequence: TGTGCCAGCAGCCACTACACTAACTATGGCTACACCTTC.

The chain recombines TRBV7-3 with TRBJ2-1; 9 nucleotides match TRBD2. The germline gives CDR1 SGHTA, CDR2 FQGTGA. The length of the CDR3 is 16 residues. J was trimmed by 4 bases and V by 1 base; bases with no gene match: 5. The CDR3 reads CASSLIVAGDYNEQFF. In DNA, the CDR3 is TGTGCCAGCAGCTTAATTGTAGCGGGGGATTACAATGAGCAGTTCTTC.

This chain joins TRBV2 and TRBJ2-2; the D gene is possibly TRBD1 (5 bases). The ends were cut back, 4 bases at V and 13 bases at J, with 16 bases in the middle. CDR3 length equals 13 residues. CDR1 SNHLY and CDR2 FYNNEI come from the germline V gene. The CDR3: CASSVLSKRGLFF. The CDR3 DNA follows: TGTGCCAGCAGTGTGCTCTCAAAAAGGGGGCTGTTTTTT.

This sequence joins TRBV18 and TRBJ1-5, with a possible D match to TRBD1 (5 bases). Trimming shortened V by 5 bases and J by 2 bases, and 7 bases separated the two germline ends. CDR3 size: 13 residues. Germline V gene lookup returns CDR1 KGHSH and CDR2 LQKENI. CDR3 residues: CASSEGGNQPQHF. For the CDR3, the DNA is TGTGCCAGCTCAGAAGGGGGCAATCAGCCCCAGCATTTT.

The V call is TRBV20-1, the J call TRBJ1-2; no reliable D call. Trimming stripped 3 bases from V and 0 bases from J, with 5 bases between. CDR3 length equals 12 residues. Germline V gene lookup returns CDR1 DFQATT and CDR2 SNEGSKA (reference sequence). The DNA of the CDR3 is TGCAGTGCTAGTCCCGCTAACTATGGCTACACCTTC. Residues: CSASPANYGYTF.

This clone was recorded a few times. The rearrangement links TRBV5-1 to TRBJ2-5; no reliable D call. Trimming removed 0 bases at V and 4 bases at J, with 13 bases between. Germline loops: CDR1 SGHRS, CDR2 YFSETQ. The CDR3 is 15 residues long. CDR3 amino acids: CASSLADTAGETQYF. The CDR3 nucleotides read TGCGCCAGCAGCTTGGCCGATACCGCCGGAGAGACCCAGTACTTC.

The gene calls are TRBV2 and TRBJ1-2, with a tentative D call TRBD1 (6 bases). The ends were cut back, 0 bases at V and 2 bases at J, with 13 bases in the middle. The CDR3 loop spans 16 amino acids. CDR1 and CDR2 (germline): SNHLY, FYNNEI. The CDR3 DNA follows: TGTGCCAGCAGTGAAGCCGGACAGATCAAGAACTATGGCTACACCTTC. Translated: CASSEAGQIKNYGYTF. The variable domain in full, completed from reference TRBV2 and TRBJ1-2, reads EPEVTQTPSHQVTQMGQEVILRCVPISNHLYFYWYRQILGQKVEFLVSFYNNEISEKSEIFDDQFSVERPDGSNFTLKIRSTKLEDSAMYFCASSEAGQIKNYGYTFGSGTRLTVV.

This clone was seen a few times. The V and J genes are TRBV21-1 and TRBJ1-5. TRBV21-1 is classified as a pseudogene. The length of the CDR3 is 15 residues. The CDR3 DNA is TGTGCCAGCAGCAAAGGAGATTATTACAATCAGCCCCAGCATTTT. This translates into CASSKGDYYNQPQHF.

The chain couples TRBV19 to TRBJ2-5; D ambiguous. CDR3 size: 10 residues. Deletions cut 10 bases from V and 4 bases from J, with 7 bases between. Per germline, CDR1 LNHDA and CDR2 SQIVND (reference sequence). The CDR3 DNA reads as TGTGCCACGGGTAGAGAGACCCAGTACTTC. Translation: CATGRETQYF.

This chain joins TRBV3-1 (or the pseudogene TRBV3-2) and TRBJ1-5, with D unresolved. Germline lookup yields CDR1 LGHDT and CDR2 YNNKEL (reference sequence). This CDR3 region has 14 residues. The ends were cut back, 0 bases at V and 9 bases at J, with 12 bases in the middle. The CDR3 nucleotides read TGTGCCAGCAGCCAAGATCCCCTCAGGCGGCCCCAGCATTTT. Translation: CASSQDPLRRPQHF.

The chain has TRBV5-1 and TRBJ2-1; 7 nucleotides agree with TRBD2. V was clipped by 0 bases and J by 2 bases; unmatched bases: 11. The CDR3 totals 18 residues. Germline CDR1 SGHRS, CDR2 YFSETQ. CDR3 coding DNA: TGCGCCAGCAGCTTGGTTCCGGTGGGTAGCGGGCCCTACAATGAGCAGTTCTTC. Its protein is CASSLVPVGSGPYNEQFF.

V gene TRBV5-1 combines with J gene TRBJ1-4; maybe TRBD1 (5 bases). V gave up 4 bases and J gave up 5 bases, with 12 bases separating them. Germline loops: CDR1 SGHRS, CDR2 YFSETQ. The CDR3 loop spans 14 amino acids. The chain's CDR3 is CASSAWGGNEKLFF. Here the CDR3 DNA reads TGCGCCAGCAGCGCCTGGGGGGGAAATGAAAAACTGTTTTTT.

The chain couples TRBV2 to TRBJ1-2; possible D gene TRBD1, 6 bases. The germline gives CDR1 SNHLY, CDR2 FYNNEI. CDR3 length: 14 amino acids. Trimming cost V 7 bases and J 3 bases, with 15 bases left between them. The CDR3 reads CASTKGGGDYGYTF. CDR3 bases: TGTGCCAGCACTAAAGGGGGGGGCGACTATGGCTACACCTTC.

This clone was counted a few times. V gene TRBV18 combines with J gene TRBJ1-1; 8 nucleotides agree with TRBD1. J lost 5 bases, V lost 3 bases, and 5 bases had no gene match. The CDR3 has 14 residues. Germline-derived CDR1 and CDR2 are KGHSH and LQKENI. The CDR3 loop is CASSPQGARTEAFF. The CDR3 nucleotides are TGTGCCAGCTCACCCCAGGGGGCGAGGACTGAAGCTTTCTTT.

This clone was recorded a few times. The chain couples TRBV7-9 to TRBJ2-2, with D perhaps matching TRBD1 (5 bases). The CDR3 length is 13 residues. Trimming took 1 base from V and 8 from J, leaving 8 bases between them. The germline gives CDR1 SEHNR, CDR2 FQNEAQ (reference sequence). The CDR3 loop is CASSLDRSGELFF. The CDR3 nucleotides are TGTGCCAGCAGCTTAGACAGGTCTGGGGAGCTGTTTTTT.

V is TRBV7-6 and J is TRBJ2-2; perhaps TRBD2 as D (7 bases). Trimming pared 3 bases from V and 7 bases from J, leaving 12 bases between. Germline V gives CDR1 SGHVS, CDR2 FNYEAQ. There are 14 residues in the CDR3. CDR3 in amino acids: CASSFGGAVGELFF. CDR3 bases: TGTGCCAGCAGCTTTGGGGGGGCCGTCGGGGAGCTGTTTTTT.

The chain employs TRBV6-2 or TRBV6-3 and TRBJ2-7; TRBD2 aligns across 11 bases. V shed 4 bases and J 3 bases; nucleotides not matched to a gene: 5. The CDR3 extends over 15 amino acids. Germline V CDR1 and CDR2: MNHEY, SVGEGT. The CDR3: CASSLTGTSGYEQYF. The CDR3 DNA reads TGTGCCAGCAGTTTGACCGGGACTAGCGGCTACGAGCAGTACTTC.

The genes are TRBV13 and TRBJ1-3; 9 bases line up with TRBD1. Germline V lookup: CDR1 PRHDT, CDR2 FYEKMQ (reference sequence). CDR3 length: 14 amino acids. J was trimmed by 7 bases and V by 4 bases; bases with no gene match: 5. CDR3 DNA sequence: TGTGCCAGCAGCTCACAGGGGGCTAGGAACACCATATATTTT. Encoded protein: CASSSQGARNTIYF.

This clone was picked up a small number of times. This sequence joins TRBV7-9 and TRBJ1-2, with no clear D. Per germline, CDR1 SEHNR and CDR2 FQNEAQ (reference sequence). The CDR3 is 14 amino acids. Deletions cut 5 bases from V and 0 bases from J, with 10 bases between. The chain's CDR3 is CASSPPGANYGYTF. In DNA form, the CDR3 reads TGTGCCAGCAGCCCCCCGGGAGCTAACTATGGCTACACCTTC.